The rows below give T cell receptor beta chains drawn from one sample of a study of blood T cell repertoires in COVID-19. The data were produced by immunoSEQ multiplex PCR, yet TCRdb's version contains in-frame clones alone and is incomplete. The sample records around 140,000 clones, around 87% being singletons. Sequenced sample: peripheral blood. These TCRs come from a man between 65 and 85 years old with active COVID-19. The CDR3 runs from the conserved cysteine through the conserved F or W.

CDR3	J	V
CASSLLGTEAFF	TRBJ1-1	TRBV10-2
CASSLEVGRSSPLHF	TRBJ1-6	TRBV5-1
CASSPGRDRVFYEQYF	TRBJ2-7	TRBV18
CASKGLTNTEAFF	TRBJ1-1	TRBV2
CASSFQQGGETQYF	TRBJ2-5	TRBV28
CASSPEGDASYEQYF	TRBJ2-7	TRBV6-6
CASSVVALAGTGSYNEQFF	TRBJ2-1	TRBV9
CASSSLDRGAYNEQFF	TRBJ2-1	TRBV27
CASSQDRGRETQYF	TRBJ2-5	TRBV7-9
CASSWTDPPYEQYF	TRBJ2-7	TRBV5-5
CASSALKGVGGELFF	TRBJ2-2	TRBV7-2
CATVAGGRTDTQYF	TRBJ2-3	TRBV24-1
CASSPERVPTDTQYF	TRBJ2-3	TRBV7-9
CASSLSSDSVLGAFF	TRBJ1-1	TRBV7-2
CASTLPGQGAAEAFF	TRBJ1-1	TRBV19
CATSRDQEGPYEQYF	TRBJ2-7	TRBV15
CASSLDGRGRNTIYF	TRBJ1-3	TRBV11-2
CASSGGLAGPGSAYEQYF	TRBJ2-7	TRBV19
CASSLSVGGNQPQHF	TRBJ1-5	TRBV27
CASSWDREGGYTF	TRBJ1-2	TRBV7-2
CASSFSREGNQPQHF	TRBJ1-5	TRBV7-3
CASSPGAQGVGTEAFF	TRBJ1-1	TRBV11-3
CASSEYISTGTYEQYF	TRBJ2-7	TRBV25-1
CASSLRASGSYEQYF	TRBJ2-7	TRBV7-2
CAWQSLRVGPSYEQYF	TRBJ2-7	TRBV30
CASSPRHSGEQFF	TRBJ2-1	TRBV7-2
CASSPTGVPYGYTF	TRBJ1-2	TRBV2
CASSFGFRGQGAYEQYF	TRBJ2-7	TRBV7-2
CASSLGPAGDTQYF	TRBJ2-3	TRBV7-2